The T cell receptor (beta chain) described here comes from a study of cytomegalovirus exposure and HLA in healthy donors. Study summary: Samples from HLA-typed donors yielded 65 million to 90 million unique TCRs in an early data release.

The CDR3 length is 17 residues. After removal of 0 bases from V and 8 bases from J, the junction contained 11 bases not matched to a gene. Per germline, CDR1 SGHAT and CDR2 FQNNGV. Primers included in the PCR were 60 Vbeta and 13 Jbeta primers. The method was immunoSEQ multiplex PCR; TCRdb's version includes in-frame clones alone and lacks a portion of them. The repertoire holds approximately 110,000 clones, approximately 70% seen once, with approximately 8.4% in the top ten. Details on this clone: Its specificity is not known.

General study findings and limits: A missense variant in DCLRE1C was later tied to TCR beta V- and J-gene trimming. Some segments of the V type, notably TRBV6-2 and TRBV6-3, were excluded as indistinguishable. Differences between HLA loci emerged in a later analysis of TCR association rates, with DRB1 most and HLA-C fewest.

The sample was PBMCs. The TCR originated in a man aged 40-49 years in good health and CMV-seronegative. The gene calls are TRBV11-2 and TRBJ2-1; 9 nucleotides match TRBD2. This chain's CDR3 is CASSLEFAGLAADEQFF. DNA of the CDR3: TGTGCCAGCAGCTTAGAGTTTGCGGGACTAGCCGCCGATGAGCAGTTCTTC.